These 22 T cell receptor beta chains originate from one sample sequenced in a study of blood T cell repertoires in COVID-19. Data came from immunoSEQ multiplex PCR; TCRdb stores just in-frame clones and leaves some out. The table has hundreds of thousands of clones, approximately 92% seen once. Input material: PBMCs or T cells enriched from blood (not recorded which). The receptor source for this set is a man aged 30 to 45 who had recovered from COVID-19.

V and J are TRBV14 and TRBJ1-2, with D perhaps TRBD1 (5 bases). This CDR3 has 12 amino acids. Germline V CDR1 and CDR2: SGHDN, FVKESK. V dropped 3 bases and J dropped 4 bases, with 6 bases sitting between them. In DNA form, the CDR3 reads TGTGCCAGCAGCCACACAGGCTATGGCTACACCTTC. This gives the protein CASSHTGYGYTF. Full variable domain (outside the CDR3, taken from reference TRBV14 and TRBJ1-2): EAGVTQFPSHSVIEKGQTVTLRCDPISGHDNLYWYRRVMGKEIKFLLHFVKESKQDESGMPNNRFLAERTGGTYSTLKVQPAELEDSGVYFCASSHTGYGYTFGSGTRLTVV.

V and J are TRBV12-5 and TRBJ1-1; D perhaps matches TRBD1 (5 bases). This CDR3 is built from 13 residues. Germline V lookup: CDR1 LGHNT, CDR2 FRNRAP. V was pared by 10 bases and J by 0 bases, with 12 bases between. The DNA for the CDR3 is TGTGCTACTCAGGGAAGCATGAACACTGAAGCTTTCTTT. Translation: CATQGSMNTEAFF. Combining the CDR3 with reference TRBV12-5 and TRBJ1-1 gives the whole variable domain DARVTQTPRHKVTEMGQEVTMRCQPILGHNTVFWYRQTMMQGLELLAYFRNRAPLDDSGMPKDRFSAEMPDATLATLKIQPSEPRDSAVYFCATQGSMNTEAFFGQGTRLTVV.

The chain links TRBV6-2 or TRBV6-3 to TRBJ2-2; D is undetermined. CDR1 and CDR2 (germline): MNHEY, SVGEGT. The CDR3 consists of 12 residues. The V and J ends lost 2 bases and 6 bases respectively, with 4 bases between them. The CDR3 loop is CASSYVAGELFF. In nucleotides, the CDR3 is TGTGCCAGCAGTTACGTAGCCGGGGAGCTGTTTTTT.

V and J are TRBV5-1 and TRBJ1-5; 9 nucleotides agree with TRBD1. The CDR3 runs to 14 residues. In germline, CDR1 is SGHRS, CDR2 YFSETQ. The V gene end was trimmed by 3 bases and the J gene end by 9 bases; junction bases not matched to a gene: 7. As DNA, the CDR3 is TGCGCCAGCAGCTACACAGGGGGCTCAGGGCCCCAGCATTTT. Translated: CASSYTGGSGPQHF. Complete variable domain (other parts from reference TRBV5-1 and TRBJ1-5): KAGVTQTPRYLIKTRGQQVTLSCSPISGHRSVSWYQQTPGQGLQFLFEYFSETQRNKGNFPGRFSGRQFSNSRSEMNVSTLELGDSALYLCASSYTGGSGPQHFGDGTRLSIL.

The V and J genes are TRBV6-5 and TRBJ2-2, with 7 nucleotides matching TRBD2. Germline loops: CDR1 MNHEY, CDR2 SVGAGI. Trimming removed 9 bases from V and 5 bases from J; junction bases left unmatched: 9. The CDR3 spans 14 residues. CDR3 coding DNA: TGTGCCAGTCTGGGAGGGGCAGGGACCGGGGAGCTGTTTTTT. Translation: CASLGGAGTGELFF.

For this clone: The sample has other DNA sequences that encode this CDR3 too. V usage is TRBV7-2 and J usage is TRBJ2-5, with 13 bases fitting TRBD2. CDR1 and CDR2 from the germline V gene are SGHTA and FQGNSA. The J segment lost 2 bases and the V segment lost 1 base, leaving 1 base of the junction unmatched. The CDR3 length is 16 residues. CDR3: CASSLGLAGGQETQYF. The DNA for the CDR3 is TGTGCCAGCAGCTTAGGACTAGCGGGAGGTCAAGAGACCCAGTACTTC.

The chain combines TRBV3-1 (or the pseudogene TRBV3-2) with TRBJ2-2; no clear D. Germline V gene sequence: CDR1 LGHDT, CDR2 YNNKEL (reference sequence). V dropped 2 bases and J dropped 0 bases, with 7 bases sitting between them. The CDR3 spans 15 residues. CDR3 region: CASSQFAANTGELFF. The CDR3 DNA reads as TGTGCCAGCAGCCAATTTGCAGCGAACACCGGGGAGCTGTTTTTT.

This sequence joins TRBV10-1 and TRBJ2-3; 8 nucleotides line up with TRBD2. This CDR3 has 18 amino acids. The germline gives CDR1 WNHNN, CDR2 SYGVQD (reference sequence). V lost 6 bases, J lost 5 bases, and 19 bases stayed unmatched. Here the CDR3 DNA reads TGCGCCAGCAGCCCTATCCAAGGAGCCCGGGAGGGTGGAGATACGCAGTATTTT. This sequence encodes CASSPIQGAREGGDTQYF.

The chain is built from TRBV7-9 and TRBJ2-1; D not certain. This CDR3 has 17 amino acids. Germline V gene data show CDR1 as SEHNR and CDR2 as FQNEAQ (reference sequence). Deletions cut 6 bases from V and 0 bases from J, with 18 bases between. DNA for the CDR3: TGTGCCAGCAGTGCCGTCCGCTCCCTAAGCTCCTACAATGAGCAGTTCTTC. It yields the protein CASSAVRSLSSYNEQFF.

A single count supports this clone. The V gene is TRBV7-2, the J gene TRBJ2-5; no reliable D call. The CDR3 is made up of 14 amino acids. Trimming stripped 5 bases from V and 0 bases from J, with 10 bases between. CDR1 is SGHTA, CDR2 FQGNSA, per germline. CDR3 sequence: CASSVSTDQETQYF. In nucleotides, the CDR3 is TGTGCCAGCAGCGTTAGTACGGACCAAGAGACCCAGTACTTC.

This chain connects TRBV5-4 to TRBJ2-3; D is possibly TRBD1 (5 bases). The CDR3 spans 15 residues. V was clipped by 2 bases and J by 6 bases, with 16 bases between them. The germline V gene has CDR1 SGHNT and CDR2 YYREEE (reference sequence). The CDR3: CASSLGLWGMDTQYF. CDR3 sequence (DNA): TGTGCCAGCAGCTTAGGATTGTGGGGCATGGATACGCAGTATTTT.

This chain joins TRBV30 and TRBJ1-5; 9 positions agree with TRBD1. This CDR3 spans 13 amino acids. Trimming removed 4 bases from V and 7 bases from J; junction bases left unmatched: 5. Per germline, CDR1 GTSNPN and CDR2 SVGIG (reference sequence). The CDR3 loop is CAWTGQGNQPQHF. CDR3 DNA sequence: TGTGCCTGGACGGGACAGGGAAACCAGCCCCAGCATTTT.

Comments on this clone: This CDR3 is also generated by other DNA sequences in the sample. V gene TRBV19 combines with J gene TRBJ1-2, with TRBD1 matching 7 bases. The CDR3 spans 13 residues. Germline CDR1 reads LNHDA; CDR2 reads SQIVND (reference sequence). V lost 4 bases and J lost 3; bases outside the gene matches: 2. In DNA form, the CDR3 reads TGTGCCAGTAGTACCGGACAGGACTATGGCTACACCTTC. The encoded protein is CASSTGQDYGYTF.

J is TRBJ1-5 and V is TRBV9, with TRBD1 matching over 8 bases. The CDR3 length is 15 residues. V lost 4 bases, J lost 7 bases, and 10 bases stayed unmatched. Germline CDR1 and CDR2: SGDLS and YYNGEE. The CDR3, as DNA: TGTGCCAGCAGCCCGACTCAGGGGGCTGAACAGCCCCAGCATTTT. This encodes CASSPTQGAEQPQHF. Supplemented by reference TRBV9 and TRBJ1-5, the full variable domain reads DSGVTQTPKHLITATGQRVTLRCSPRSGDLSVYWYQQSLDQGLQFLIQYYNGEERAKGNILERFSAQQFPDLHSELNLSSLELGDSALYFCASSPTQGAEQPQHFGDGTRLSIL.

V is TRBV3-1 (or the pseudogene TRBV3-2) and J is TRBJ1-1, with 8 nucleotides matching TRBD1. V shed 6 bases and J 4 bases; nucleotides not matched to a gene: 7. From germline, CDR1 is LGHDT and CDR2 YNNKEL (reference sequence). The CDR3 is 14 residues long. Here the CDR3 reads CASSLETGGTEAFF. The CDR3 region has the DNA TGTGCCAGCAGTCTGGAAACAGGGGGCACTGAAGCTTTCTTT.

The gene calls are TRBV7-9 and TRBJ2-7; D not resolved. Germline CDR1 reads SEHNR; CDR2 reads FQNEAQ (reference sequence). This CDR3 region has 12 residues. V was pared by 4 bases and J by 2 bases, with 6 bases between. The CDR3 region is CASSSTAYEQYF. DNA of the CDR3: TGTGCCAGCAGCTCCACAGCCTACGAGCAGTACTTC.

This chain connects TRBV10-1 to TRBJ2-2; a possible D gene is TRBD2 (6 bases). This CDR3 region has 15 residues. Germline lookup yields CDR1 WNHNN and CDR2 SYGVQD (reference sequence). V was cut by 3 bases and J by 4 bases, with 12 bases left in between. The CDR3 protein is CASSEGGAVTGELFF. CDR3 nucleotide sequence: TGCGCCAGCAGTGAAGGAGGGGCTGTCACCGGGGAGCTGTTTTTT.

This chain joins TRBV24-1 and TRBJ2-5; a possible D gene is TRBD1 (5 bases). There are 14 residues in the CDR3. Germline CDR1 KGHDR, CDR2 SFDVKD. Trimming pared 4 bases from V and 2 bases from J, leaving 10 bases between. In DNA, the CDR3 is TGTGCCACCAGTGACTTTGACAGTCAAGAGACCCAGTACTTC. Protein: CATSDFDSQETQYF.

This chain uses TRBV5-1 with TRBJ1-3; 8 positions match TRBD1. This CDR3 contains 16 residues. Trimming cost V 4 bases and J 2 bases; bases outside gene matches: 8. Germline CDR1 and CDR2: SGHRS and YFSETQ. CDR3 loop: CASSPGTGATGNTIYF. The CDR3 DNA reads TGCGCCAGCAGCCCAGGGACAGGAGCTACTGGAAACACCATATATTTT.

This chain joins TRBV11-2 and TRBJ2-4, with D unclear. The CDR3 has 16 residues. V lost 2 bases and J lost 1, with 12 bases in between. Germline CDR1 SGHAT, CDR2 FQNNGV. CDR3 loop: CASSLCEVRAKNIQYF. The CDR3 region has the DNA TGTGCCAGCAGCTTATGTGAGGTAAGGGCCAAAAACATTCAGTACTTC. The whole variable domain, filled in from reference TRBV11-2 and TRBJ2-4, reads EAGVAQSPRYKIIEKRQSVAFWCNPISGHATLYWYQQILGQGPKLLIQFQNNGVVDDSQLPKDRFSAERLKGVDSTLKIQPAKLEDSAVYLCASSLCEVRAKNIQYFGAGTRLSVL.

The chain employs TRBV7-2 and TRBJ2-3; possibly TRBD2 for D (5 bases). This CDR3 is 16 amino acids long. The germline V gene has CDR1 SGHTA and CDR2 FQGNSA. V lost 2 bases to trimming and J lost 0 bases, with 12 bases between them. The CDR3 sequence: CASSLNSGESTDTQYF. The CDR3 DNA sequence: TGTGCCAGCAGCTTAAACAGCGGAGAAAGCACAGATACGCAGTATTTT.

The rearrangement uses TRBV9 and TRBJ2-1; a weak D match, TRBD2 (5 bases). V was pared by 2 bases and J by 5 bases, with 8 bases between. Germline CDR1 is SGDLS and CDR2 is YYNGEE. The CDR3 has 13 residues. The CDR3 reads CASSVGVNNEQFF. The CDR3, as DNA: TGTGCCAGCAGCGTGGGAGTTAACAATGAGCAGTTCTTC.